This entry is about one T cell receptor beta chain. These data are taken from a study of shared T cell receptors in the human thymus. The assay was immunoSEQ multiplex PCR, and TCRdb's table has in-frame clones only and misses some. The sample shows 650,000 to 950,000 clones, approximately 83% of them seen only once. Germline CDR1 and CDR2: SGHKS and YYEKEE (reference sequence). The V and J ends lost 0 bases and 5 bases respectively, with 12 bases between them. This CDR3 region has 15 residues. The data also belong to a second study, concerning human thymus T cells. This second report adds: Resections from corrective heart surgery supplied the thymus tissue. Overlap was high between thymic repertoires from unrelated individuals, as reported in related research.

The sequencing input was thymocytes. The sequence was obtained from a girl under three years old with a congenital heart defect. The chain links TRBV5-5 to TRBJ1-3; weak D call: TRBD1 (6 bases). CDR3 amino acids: CASSLVQGGRNTIYF. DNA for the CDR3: TGTGCCAGCAGCTTGGTACAGGGCGGAAGAAACACCATATATTTT.